These 31 T cell receptor beta chains were sequenced from one sample in a study of response to subunit inactivated influenza vaccine (dated 2018 in TCRdb). Libraries were built with RT-PCR. The reads were generated on an Illumina HiSeq 2500. TCRdb handled the public reads itself, with Q25 trimming in fastp and clone calling in MiXCR, and kept productive beta chains. CDR3 protein sequences are deduplicated, and each keeps its most common genes and DNA. For this sample there are over 400,000 distinct CDR3 sequences; under 15% appear just once. The ten largest clonotypes hold around 13% of the sample. The sample's time point label, in plain terms: 45 days after influenza vaccine administration. The source material was PBMCs from blood, sampled 40 to 50 days after vaccination. All receptors come from a man aged 50-59 years who received an inactivated influenza vaccine. Donor details come from another sample of the same person, matched by shared clones.

Here the CDR3 reads CASSLFRPGELFF. As DNA, the CDR3 is TGCGCCAGCAGCTTGTTCCGGCCCGGGGAGCTGTTTTTT. This chain connects TRBV5-1 to TRBJ2-2; D is undetermined. V lost 1 base and J lost 6, with 7 bases in between. Per germline, CDR1 SGHRS and CDR2 YFSETQ. This CDR3 contains 13 residues.

The V call is TRBV20-1, the J call TRBJ1-5; D not resolved. Germline assignment: CDR1 DFQATT and CDR2 SNEGSKA (reference sequence). This CDR3 is 13 amino acids long. V lost 3 bases and J 2 bases, leaving 8 bases between the germline ends. Written as DNA, the CDR3 is TGCAGTGCTAGGATTAGCGGCAATCAGCCCCAGCATTTT. Translation gives CSARISGNQPQHF.

This clonotype was detected many times. This sequence joins TRBV12-3 or TRBV12-4 and TRBJ1-2, with D maybe TRBD1 (6 bases). V gave up 5 bases and J gave up 4 bases, with 14 bases separating them. The CDR3 is 14 residues long. CDR3: CASSVTGSGYGYTF. The CDR3 nucleotides are TGTGCCAGCAGTGTAACAGGGTCCGGCTATGGCTACACCTTC.

There are a few counts of this clonotype. V is TRBV5-1 and J is TRBJ2-7, with D unresolved. Trimming left V 1 base short and J 3 bases short, with 11 bases between. CDR3 length: 14 amino acids. Germline CDR1 is SGHRS and CDR2 is YFSETQ. The CDR3 nucleotides are TGCGCCAGCAGCTTGATTAGAGCTATCTACGAGCAGTACTTC. It translates to CASSLIRAIYEQYF.

This clonotype was picked up a small number of times. This chain connects TRBV20-1 to TRBJ2-3; 10 bases line up with TRBD2. CDR1 is DFQATT and CDR2 is SNEGSKA in the germline V gene (reference sequence). The CDR3 is made up of 18 amino acids. V gave up 0 bases and J gave up 3 bases; unmatched junction bases: 12. In DNA form, the CDR3 reads TGCAGTGCTAGAGACATCCTAGCGGGAGAGATGGGAACAGATACGCAGTATTTT. Translation gives CSARDILAGEMGTDTQYF.

This clonotype has a count of ten or more. J is TRBJ2-3 and V is TRBV12-3 or TRBV12-4; D may be TRBD2 (5 bases). The CDR3 totals 12 residues. With 5 bases removed from V and 6 bases from J, the gap between germline ends came to 9 bases. DNA for the CDR3: TGTGCCAGCAGTCCGGACTCGGATACGCAGTATTTT. It specifies CASSPDSDTQYF.

This clonotype has more than one count but fewer than ten. This chain connects TRBV20-1 to TRBJ2-2; possible D gene TRBD1, 5 bases. The CDR3 has 15 amino acids. The germline V gene has CDR1 DFQATT and CDR2 SNEGSKA (reference sequence). Trimming took 0 bases from V and 1 from J, leaving 9 bases between them. This CDR3 reads CSARDVTGNTGELFF. The CDR3 region has the DNA TGCAGTGCTAGAGATGTCACAGGGAACACCGGGGAGCTGTTTTTT.

This clonotype has just a few counts. This chain joins TRBV12-3 or TRBV12-4 and TRBJ1-1, with 10 bases that match TRBD1. The CDR3 loop spans 14 amino acids. V was clipped by 4 bases and J by 5 bases; unmatched bases: 4. CDR3 coding DNA: TGTGCCAGCAGTTATTGGACAGGGGGTACTGAAGCTTTCTTT. Translating it yields CASSYWTGGTEAFF.

In DNA, the CDR3 is TGTGCCAGCAGCCAATTCCCCGGATATCTAGCGGGAGGGTCCTACGAGCAGTACTTC. The encoded protein is CASSQFPGYLAGGSYEQYF. This rearrangement joins TRBV4-2 to TRBJ2-7; 12 bases map to TRBD2. The CDR3 is made up of 19 amino acids. V was pared by 2 bases and J by 1 base, with 12 bases of the junction left unmatched. The V gene's germline CDR1 is LGHNA and CDR2 YNFKEQ.

The CDR3 spells CASTPGVREQYF. The DNA for the CDR3 is TGCGCCAGCACCCCGGGGGTGCGCGAGCAGTACTTC. This sequence joins TRBV4-3 and TRBJ2-7; D might be TRBD2 (6 bases). Germline-derived CDR1 and CDR2 are LGHNA and YSLEER. There are 12 residues in the CDR3. Trimming pared 7 bases from V and 6 bases from J, leaving 13 bases between.

On this clonotype itself: The junction departs from the called germline gene at one end, perhaps through a read error. The V and J genes are TRBV20-1 and TRBJ1-1; 8 nucleotides align to TRBD1. The CDR3 spans 18 residues. Per the germline V gene, CDR1 is DFQATT and CDR2 is SNEGSKA (reference sequence). The CDR3 loop is CSAHSLSTGGGMNTEAVF. As DNA, the CDR3 is TGCAGTGCTCACTCCTTATCTACAGGGGGAGGGATGAACACTGAAGCTGTCTTT.

The J gene is TRBJ2-7, the V gene TRBV4-3, with 7 bases fitting TRBD1. Germline CDR1 reads LGHNA; CDR2 reads YSLEER. Trimming took 3 bases from V and 5 from J; bases not matched to a gene: 10. The length of the CDR3 is 15 residues. CDR3 DNA: TGCGCCAGCAGCCAGCTATCAGAGGGGGCCAACGAGCAGTACTTC. Its translation: CASSQLSEGANEQYF.

Many counts were recorded for this clonotype. V gene TRBV28 combines with J gene TRBJ1-2, with D possibly being TRBD1 (6 bases). V was clipped by 6 bases and J by 4 bases, with 9 bases between them. Germline lookup yields CDR1 MDHEN and CDR2 SYDVKM. The CDR3 loop spans 12 amino acids. Written as DNA, the CDR3 is TGTGCCAGCAGCGGACAGTCCTATGGCTACACCTTC. Its protein is CASSGQSYGYTF.

The chain has TRBV4-2 and TRBJ2-2; TRBD1 matches 7 bases. CDR3 length: 14 residues. Germline V gene sequence: CDR1 LGHNA, CDR2 YNFKEQ. Unmatched junction bases numbered 7, after V lost 0 bases and J lost 12 bases. The chain's CDR3 is CASSQDPKQGKLFF. The DNA of the CDR3 is TGTGCCAGCAGCCAAGATCCCAAACAGGGGAAGCTGTTTTTT.

The V and J genes are TRBV6-5 and TRBJ2-5; tentative D call: TRBD1 (5 bases). Germline V gives CDR1 MNHEY, CDR2 SVGAGI. V dropped 2 bases and J dropped 5 bases, with 12 bases sitting between them. The CDR3 spans 14 residues. The CDR3 sequence is CASSYVGERETQYF. CDR3 nucleotide sequence: TGTGCCAGCAGTTACGTAGGGGAAAGGGAGACCCAGTACTTC.

This clonotype showed up many times. The CDR3 sequence is CSAIGQAGTDTQYF. The CDR3 bases are TGCAGTGCTATTGGTCAAGCCGGCACAGATACGCAGTATTTT. The V and J genes are TRBV20-1 and TRBJ2-3; D is unresolved. Germline CDR1 DFQATT, CDR2 SNEGSKA (reference sequence). The CDR3 is 14 amino acids. V lost 4 bases, J lost 1 base, and 12 bases lay in between.

The V gene is TRBV5-8, the J gene TRBJ1-2, with 10 bases aligning to TRBD1. CDR3 length: 15 amino acids. Germline CDR1 and CDR2: SGHTS and YDEGEE. The J segment lost 3 bases and the V segment lost 4 bases, leaving 6 bases of the junction unmatched. Here the CDR3 DNA reads TGTGCCAGCAGCGCCCGGACAGGGGGTGACTATGGCTACACCTTC. As protein: CASSARTGGDYGYTF.

The V gene is TRBV5-1, the J gene TRBJ2-1; 14 nucleotides agree with TRBD2. J was trimmed by 9 bases and V by 3 bases; bases with no gene match: 8. Per germline, CDR1 SGHRS and CDR2 YFSETQ. The CDR3 has 16 amino acids. CDR3 amino acids: CASSYGGLAGDSEQFF. The CDR3 nucleotides are TGCGCCAGCAGCTATGGGGGACTAGCGGGAGATAGTGAGCAGTTCTTC.

This clonotype was seen ten or more times. The chain uses TRBV28 and TRBJ1-4, with D possibly matching TRBD1 (6 bases). Trimming took 10 bases from V and 0 from J, leaving 18 bases between them. Per germline, CDR1 MDHEN and CDR2 SYDVKM. CDR3 length: 16 residues. The CDR3 loop is CATPRGILTTNEKLFF. CDR3 bases: TGTGCCACCCCTAGGGGGATCCTAACAACTAATGAAAAACTGTTTTTT.

This clonotype was seen more than once but under ten times. The V and J genes are TRBV4-2 and TRBJ1-2; 7 nucleotides match TRBD1. The CDR3 runs 15 residues. Germline values: CDR1 LGHNA, CDR2 YNFKEQ. With 2 bases clipped from V and 2 bases from J, the junction kept 5 bases outside the gene matches. DNA of the CDR3: TGTGCCAGCAGCCAACACCCGGGACAGAACTATGGCTACACCTTC. Its translation: CASSQHPGQNYGYTF.

Of note for this clonotype: Given a much more abundant clone one base away, this may be a read error. V usage is TRBV29-1 and J usage is TRBJ1-2; D call uncertain. The CDR3 totals 11 residues. Germline V gene data show CDR1 as SQVTM and CDR2 as ANQGSEA. The CDR3 DNA sequence: TGCGGCGTTCCCCGAAACTATGGCTACACCTTC. This sequence encodes CGVPRNYGYTF.

This clonotype was observed many times. The V and J genes are TRBV7-2 and TRBJ2-5, with 8 bases fitting TRBD2. Germline V gene sequence: CDR1 SGHTA, CDR2 FQGNSA. The CDR3 length is 14 residues. J was trimmed by 4 bases and V by 3 bases; bases with no gene match: 4. The DNA for the CDR3 is TGTGCCAGCAGCTTCCTCAGCGGGGGAGAGACCCAGTACTTC. Encoded protein: CASSFLSGGETQYF. Supplemented by reference TRBV7-2 and TRBJ2-5, the full variable domain reads GAGVSQSPSNKVTEKGKDVELRCDPISGHTALYWYRQSLGQGLEFLIYFQGNSAPDKSGLPSDRFSAERTGGSVSTLTIQRTQQEDSAVYLCASSFLSGGETQYFGPGTRLLVL.

The chain uses TRBV5-1 and TRBJ2-7, with TRBD2 as a possible D gene (7 bases). Germline CDR1 reads SGHRS; CDR2 reads YFSETQ. V gave up 4 bases and J gave up 5 bases, with 16 bases separating them. CDR3 length equals 14 residues. Here the CDR3 DNA reads TGCGCCAGCAGCGGGGGGGACATTTCCGACGAGCAGTACTTC. Encoded protein: CASSGGDISDEQYF.

This clonotype was recorded at least ten times. This chain links TRBV5-6 with TRBJ2-1; D may correspond to TRBD1 or TRBD2 (6 bases each). The CDR3 totals 16 residues. V was pared by 1 base and J by 5 bases, with 16 bases between. Germline loops: CDR1 SGHDT, CDR2 YYEEEE. CDR3 in amino acids: CASSLRGPMGDNEQFF. The DNA of the CDR3 is TGTGCCAGCAGCTTGCGGGGGCCAATGGGGGACAATGAGCAGTTCTTC. The full variable domain, completed using reference TRBV5-6 and TRBJ2-1, is DAGVTQSPTHLIKTRGQQVTLRCSPKSGHDTVSWYQQALGQGPQFIFQYYEEEERQRGNFPDRFSGHQFPNYSSELNVNALLLGDSALYLCASSLRGPMGDNEQFFGPGTRLTVL.

Here the CDR3 DNA reads TGTGCCAGCAGCGTAGATAGCAGCGGGGGACAGTTCTTC. Encoded protein: CASSVDSSGGQFF. This chain uses TRBV9 with TRBJ2-1; 8 bases fit TRBD2. Germline V CDR1 and CDR2: SGDLS, YYNGEE. This CDR3 region has 13 residues. Losses at the gene ends were 0 bases for V and 13 bases for J; bases not matched to a gene: 6. Variable domain in full (rest from reference TRBV9 and TRBJ2-1): DSGVTQTPKHLITATGQRVTLRCSPRSGDLSVYWYQQSLDQGLQFLIQYYNGEERAKGNILERFSAQQFPDLHSELNLSSLELGDSALYFCASSVDSSGGQFFGPGTRLTVL.

This clonotype turned up a few times. The chain joins TRBV2 to TRBJ2-3; no reliable D call. The CDR3 length is 14 residues. CDR1 is SNHLY and CDR2 is FYNNEI in the germline V gene. Trimming took 4 bases from V and 2 from J, leaving 10 bases between them. DNA of the CDR3: TGTGCCAGCAGTGTGGAGACTTTCACAGATACGCAGTATTTT. Its translation is CASSVETFTDTQYF.

The CDR3 DNA reads as TGTGCCAGCAGTTACTCGGCCGTAACACAGACAGGTGTTGATGGCTACACCTTC. The encoded protein is CASSYSAVTQTGVDGYTF. The chain carries TRBV6-5 and TRBJ1-2, with D maybe TRBD1 (6 bases). Germline V gene data show CDR1 as MNHEY and CDR2 as SVGAGI. The CDR3 contains 18 residues. V was cut by 0 bases and J by 6 bases, with 23 bases left in between.

This clonotype was detected only a few times. The chain has TRBV27 and TRBJ2-2, with TRBD1 matching 7 bases. From germline, CDR1 is MNHEY and CDR2 SMNVEV (reference sequence). Unmatched junction bases numbered 6, after V lost 5 bases and J lost 3 bases. This CDR3 has 15 amino acids. This chain's CDR3 is CASSRETGDTGELFF. CDR3 DNA: TGTGCCAGCAGTAGAGAAACAGGGGACACCGGGGAGCTGTTTTTT.

The chain recombines TRBV5-8 with TRBJ2-5, with D possibly called TRBD1 or TRBD2 (5 bases each). The CDR3 sequence is 13 residues long. Germline assignment: CDR1 SGHTS and CDR2 YDEGEE. Trimming removed 3 bases at V and 2 bases at J, with 8 bases between. The CDR3 region is CASSWDVQETQYF. CDR3 in DNA: TGTGCCAGCAGCTGGGACGTACAAGAGACCCAGTACTTC. Combining the CDR3 with reference TRBV5-8 and TRBJ2-5 gives the whole variable domain EAGVTQSPTHLIKTRGQQATLRCSPISGHTSVYWYQQALGLGLQFLLWYDEGEERNRGNFPPRFSGRQFPNYSSELNVNALELEDSALYLCASSWDVQETQYFGPGTRLLVL.

There are a few counts of this clonotype. The chain combines TRBV5-1 with TRBJ2-3; no clear D. V shed 0 bases and J shed 0 bases, with 11 bases lying between them. Germline CDR1 is SGHRS and CDR2 is YFSETQ. The length of the CDR3 is 16 residues. The CDR3 sequence is CASSLAGSLSTDTQYF. In nucleotides, the CDR3 is TGCGCCAGCAGCTTGGCCGGCAGCTTAAGCACAGATACGCAGTATTTT.

This clonotype was seen only a few times. The chain couples TRBV20-1 to TRBJ2-7; 7 positions match TRBD2. The V and J ends lost 6 bases and 9 bases, in that order; junction bases with no gene match: 14. CDR3 size: 13 residues. Germline V gives CDR1 DFQATT, CDR2 SNEGSKA (reference sequence). CDR3 sequence: CSARIAGEVGQYF. The CDR3 nucleotides are TGCAGTGCCCGAATAGCGGGTGAAGTTGGGCAGTACTTC.